The next 17 T cell receptor beta chains were all read from a single sample in a study of blood T cell repertoires in COVID-19. Sequencing used immunoSEQ multiplex PCR; TCRdb keeps in-frame clones, though not all of them. Of roughly 130,000 clones detected, about 80% appear once; the ten largest clones hold roughly 9.2%. The material sequenced was PBMCs or T cells enriched from blood (not recorded which). Every receptor here comes from a man aged 50 to 59 who had recovered from COVID-19.

This chain uses TRBV7-2 with TRBJ2-4; 8 bases agree with TRBD2. From germline, CDR1 is SGHTA and CDR2 FQGNSA. This CDR3 has 15 amino acids. V shed 4 bases, J shed 3 bases, and the junction held 5 bases outside the gene matches. The CDR3 reads CASSYGGAGKNIQYF. DNA of the CDR3: TGTGCCAGCAGCTACGGGGGGGCGGGCAAAAACATTCAGTACTTC.

This clone was counted a few times. The gene calls are TRBV21-1 and TRBJ1-1; the table's D call of TRBD1 was not tested on the DNA. TRBV21-1 is a pseudogene locus. The CDR3 contains 15 residues. The CDR3 protein is CASSFYNRGRTEAFF. CDR3 in DNA: TGTGCCAGCAGCTTTTACAACAGGGGAAGGACTGAAGCTTTCTTT.

In this sample, this clone turned up a few times. The V call is TRBV7-3, the J call TRBJ1-6; D unclear. The CDR3 sequence is 14 residues long. The ends were cut back, 5 bases at V and 8 bases at J, with 13 bases in the middle. Per germline, CDR1 SGHTA and CDR2 FQGTGA. The CDR3 nucleotides read TGTGCCAGCAGCCGGGAGGGTACGGATTCACCCCTCCACTTT. Translating it yields CASSREGTDSPLHF. The whole variable domain, remainder taken from reference TRBV7-3 and TRBJ1-6, is GAGVSQTPSNKVTEKGKYVELRCDPISGHTALYWYRQSLGQGPEFLIYFQGTGAADDSGLPNDRFFAVRPEGSVSTLKIQRTERGDSAVYLCASSREGTDSPLHFGNGTRLTVT.

The CDR3 region is CASSGEGDYEQYF. DNA for the CDR3: TGTGCCAGCAGTGGGGAGGGAGACTACGAGCAGTACTTC. The chain links TRBV6-2 or TRBV6-3 to TRBJ2-7; TRBD2 aligns across 7 bases. This CDR3 region has 13 residues. With V trimmed by 5 bases and J by 3 bases, 4 bases remained unmatched. CDR1 is MNHEY, CDR2 SVGEGT, per germline.

The chain has TRBV5-4 and TRBJ1-2, with 8 bases that match TRBD1. V shed 0 bases and J 4 bases; nucleotides not matched to a gene: 8. Germline-derived CDR1 and CDR2 are SGHNT and YYREEE (reference sequence). This CDR3 comprises 16 residues. CDR3 bases: TGTGCCAGCAGCTTGGGGGGGACAGGACCCTTCTATGGCTACACCTTC. Its translation is CASSLGGTGPFYGYTF. The full variable domain, in which reference TRBV5-4 and TRBJ1-2 provide the parts outside the CDR3, is ETGVTQSPTHLIKTRGQQVTLRCSSQSGHNTVSWYQQALGQGPQFIFQYYREEENGRGNFPPRFSGLQFPNYSSELNVNALELDDSALYLCASSLGGTGPFYGYTFGSGTRLTVV.

This clone has just one count. The chain couples TRBV6-6 to TRBJ1-1; tentative D call: TRBD1 (5 bases). The CDR3 has 15 amino acids. V was clipped by 0 bases and J by 4 bases, with 12 bases between them. Germline V gene sequence: CDR1 MNHNY, CDR2 SVGAGI (reference sequence). CDR3 coding DNA: TGTGCCAGCAGTTACTCGAGGAGGGGAAGCACTGAAGCTTTCTTT. It encodes CASSYSRRGSTEAFF.

V gene TRBV11-2 combines with J gene TRBJ1-5; TRBD1 aligns across 9 bases. Germline loops: CDR1 SGHAT, CDR2 FQNNGV. CDR3 length: 12 amino acids. V lost 6 bases, J lost 11 bases, and 5 bases stayed unmatched. The DNA of the CDR3 is TGTGCCAGCAGACCCACAGGGGGCACCCAGCATTTT. Translating it yields CASRPTGGTQHF.

V is TRBV19 and J is TRBJ1-5; D might be TRBD1 (6 bases). This CDR3 has 15 amino acids. V was clipped by 5 bases and J by 7 bases, with 18 bases between them. Per germline, CDR1 LNHDA and CDR2 SQIVND (reference sequence). CDR3: CASSFSSGTTQPQHF. CDR3 nucleotide sequence: TGTGCCAGTAGTTTTTCCTCCGGGACAACCCAGCCCCAGCATTTT.

The chain recombines TRBV7-2 with TRBJ1-5, with TRBD1 as a possible D gene (6 bases). Trimming cost V 1 base and J 4 bases, with 14 bases left between them. The CDR3 is 16 residues long. The germline V gene has CDR1 SGHTA and CDR2 FQGNSA. The chain's CDR3 is CASSLGAGALNQPQHF. CDR3 coding DNA: TGTGCCAGCAGCTTAGGGGCAGGGGCCTTAAATCAGCCCCAGCATTTT.

This sequence joins TRBV20-1 and TRBJ1-5; D may be TRBD1 (5 bases). In germline, CDR1 is DFQATT, CDR2 SNEGSKA (reference sequence). CDR3 size: 14 residues. V shed 3 bases and J shed 3 bases, with 12 bases lying between them. CDR3 residues: CSASGQGLNQPQHF. The CDR3, as DNA: TGCAGTGCTAGTGGGCAGGGCCTCAATCAGCCCCAGCATTTT.

In this sample, this clone turned up a few times. The chain uses TRBV6-5 and TRBJ2-7, with 8 bases aligning to TRBD2. Germline values: CDR1 MNHEY, CDR2 SVGAGI. J was trimmed by 7 bases and V by 6 bases; bases with no gene match: 11. This CDR3 contains 14 residues. In DNA form, the CDR3 reads TGTGCCAGCAGGATAAGTAGCGGGGTAGGGGAGCAGTACTTC. This gives the protein CASRISSGVGEQYF.

This chain connects TRBV3-1 (or the pseudogene TRBV3-2) to TRBJ1-1; tentative D call: TRBD1 (6 bases). Trimming took off 1 base at V and 7 bases at J, with 7 bases between the two ends. This CDR3 contains 12 residues. In germline, CDR1 is LGHDT, CDR2 YNNKEL (reference sequence). The CDR3 sequence is CASSQVRGEAFF. The CDR3 DNA is TGTGCCAGCAGCCAAGTCAGGGGTGAAGCTTTCTTT.

This clone appeared once. This rearrangement joins TRBV28 to TRBJ2-7; 9 nucleotides agree with TRBD1. The CDR3 is 14 residues long. Trimming removed 4 bases from V and 3 bases from J; junction bases left unmatched: 4. Looked up from germline, CDR1 is MDHEN and CDR2 is SYDVKM. Here the CDR3 reads CASSSTGGRYEQYF. The CDR3, as DNA: TGTGCCAGCAGTTCTACAGGGGGCCGCTACGAGCAGTACTTC.

J is TRBJ2-5 and V is TRBV11-2; D call uncertain. The germline V and J ends were trimmed by 3 bases and 5 bases, with 7 bases remaining between them. This CDR3 contains 12 residues. The V gene's germline CDR1 is SGHAT and CDR2 FQNNGV. CDR3 region: CASSLSRETQYF. Written as DNA, the CDR3 is TGTGCCAGCAGCTTGAGTCGGGAGACCCAGTACTTC. Full variable domain (remainder filled in from reference TRBV11-2 and TRBJ2-5): EAGVAQSPRYKIIEKRQSVAFWCNPISGHATLYWYQQILGQGPKLLIQFQNNGVVDDSQLPKDRFSAERLKGVDSTLKIQPAKLEDSAVYLCASSLSRETQYFGPGTRLLVL.

The chain has TRBV2 and TRBJ2-1, with D perhaps TRBD1 (6 bases). V dropped 9 bases and J dropped 2 bases, with 14 bases sitting between them. The germline V gene encodes CDR1 SNHLY and CDR2 FYNNEI. The CDR3 contains 14 residues. CDR3 region: CARQQGMTYNEQFF. DNA of the CDR3: TGTGCCAGGCAACAGGGTATGACCTACAATGAGCAGTTCTTC.

The rearrangement uses TRBV7-9 and TRBJ2-1; D is unresolved. The CDR3 loop spans 17 amino acids. The germline gives CDR1 SEHNR, CDR2 FQNEAQ (reference sequence). The V gene lost 8 bases and the J gene lost 2 bases, with 22 bases spanning the gap. The CDR3 nucleotides read TGTGCCAGCCAAGCTTGGGCCTTCCAACCCGCCTACAATGAGCAGTTCTTC. This codes for CASQAWAFQPAYNEQFF.

The V gene is TRBV6-2 or TRBV6-3, the J gene TRBJ2-5; 13 nucleotides line up with TRBD2. This CDR3 has 18 amino acids. In germline, CDR1 is MNHEY, CDR2 SVGEGT. J gave up 5 bases and V 0 bases, and 9 bases lay outside the gene matches. The CDR3 DNA reads as TGTGCCAGCAGTTACTCGCGCCAACTAGCGGGGGGGTTCGAGACCCAGTACTTC. The encoded protein is CASSYSRQLAGGFETQYF.